Listed below are T cell receptor beta chains from one sample, sequenced in a study of CD8 T cells in Susac syndrome. One entry per CDR3 protein results from TCRdb running MiXCR on the immunoSEQ multiplex PCR reads. This sample has 180,000 or so distinct CDR3 sequences, with over 90% found just once. What was sequenced was CD4+ T cells from PBMCs. The source of these receptors is a human donor with Susac syndrome. Each CDR3 is given with its conserved first and last residue. A D gene is named only where the DNA matches it firmly. Clone sizes are given selectively: once, few, many, or a class where the clone is expanded.

d_gene: -; len: 15; v_gene: TRBV5-1; abundance: -; j_gene: TRBJ1-5; CDR3aa: CASSLSDSNNQPQHF; CDR3nt: TGCGCCAGCAGCTTGTCGGACAGCAACAATCAGCCCCAGCATTTT
d_gene: -; len: 16; v_gene: TRBV4-1; abundance: -; j_gene: TRBJ1-2; CDR3aa: CASSQDWAGVGYGYTF; CDR3nt: TGCGCCAGCAGCCAAGATTGGGCAGGGGTGGGCTATGGCTACACCTTC
d_gene: TRBD1; len: 18; v_gene: TRBV30; abundance: -; j_gene: TRBJ1-6; CDR3aa: CAWSPKTGGAGYNSPLHF; CDR3nt: TGTGCCTGGAGTCCTAAGACAGGGGGCGCAGGCTATAATTCACCCCTCCACTTT
d_gene: -; len: 15; v_gene: TRBV5-6; abundance: once; j_gene: TRBJ2-1; CDR3aa: CASSGAGGFYNEQFF; CDR3nt: TGTGCCAGCAGCGGGGCGGGCGGGTTTTACAATGAGCAGTTCTTC
d_gene: -; len: 15; v_gene: TRBV12-3/TRBV12-4; abundance: -; j_gene: TRBJ1-1; CDR3aa: CASSRPGLTNTEAFF; CDR3nt: TGTGCCAGCAGTCGTCCGGGACTGACGAACACTGAAGCTTTCTTT
d_gene: -; len: 11; v_gene: TRBV30; abundance: -; j_gene: TRBJ2-1; CDR3aa: CAWAAYNEQFF; CDR3nt: TGTGCCTGGGCAGCCTACAATGAGCAGTTCTTC
d_gene: -; len: 13; v_gene: TRBV18; abundance: once; j_gene: TRBJ2-3; CDR3aa: CASSPLGTDTQYF; CDR3nt: TGTGCCAGCTCACCATTAGGGACAGATACGCAGTATTTT
d_gene: -; len: 12; v_gene: TRBV9; abundance: -; j_gene: TRBJ2-1; CDR3aa: CASSVVGGEQFF; CDR3nt: TGTGCCAGCAGCGTAGTCGGGGGAGAGCAGTTCTTC
d_gene: -; len: 11; v_gene: TRBV5-1; abundance: once; j_gene: TRBJ2-1; CDR3aa: CASSFDPEQFF; CDR3nt: TGCGCCAGCAGCTTCGACCCTGAGCAGTTCTTC
d_gene: -; len: 13; v_gene: TRBV11-3; abundance: -; j_gene: TRBJ2-5; CDR3aa: CASTQGGRETQYF; CDR3nt: TGTGCCAGCACCCAGGGGGGACGGGAGACCCAGTACTTC
d_gene: -; len: 13; v_gene: TRBV30; abundance: -; j_gene: TRBJ1-5; CDR3aa: CAWSAQGGQPQHF; CDR3nt: TGTGCCTGGAGTGCACAGGGAGGTCAGCCCCAGCATTTT
d_gene: TRBD2; len: 18; v_gene: TRBV27; abundance: -; j_gene: TRBJ2-1; CDR3aa: CASSSYRERGATYNEQFF; CDR3nt: TGTGCCAGCAGTTCGTATCGTGAGCGGGGGGCCACATACAATGAGCAGTTCTTC
d_gene: TRBD1; len: 18; v_gene: TRBV3-1; abundance: -; j_gene: TRBJ1-6; CDR3aa: CASSQGIPGQGGSFPLHF; CDR3nt: TGTGCCAGCAGCCAAGGAATCCCGGGACAGGGGGGCTCATTTCCCCTCCACTTT
d_gene: -; len: 16; v_gene: TRBV4-1; abundance: -; j_gene: TRBJ2-6; CDR3aa: CASSHPPQSGANVLTF; CDR3nt: TGCGCCAGCAGCCACCCCCCCCAATCTGGGGCCAACGTCCTGACTTTC
d_gene: -; len: 13; v_gene: TRBV20-1; abundance: -; j_gene: TRBJ2-1; CDR3aa: CSAGTLMDNEQFF; CDR3nt: TGCAGTGCTGGGACTCTTATGGACAATGAGCAGTTCTTC
d_gene: -; len: 13; v_gene: TRBV6-2/TRBV6-3; abundance: -; j_gene: TRBJ2-3; CDR3aa: CASSWTSTDTQYF; CDR3nt: TGTGCCAGCAGTTGGACTAGCACAGATACGCAGTATTTT
d_gene: -; len: 14; v_gene: TRBV20-1; abundance: -; j_gene: TRBJ2-1; CDR3aa: CSARPTDTYNEQFF; CDR3nt: TGCAGTGCTCGACCGACTGACACGTACAATGAGCAGTTCTTC
d_gene: -; len: 15; v_gene: TRBV20-1; abundance: -; j_gene: TRBJ2-2; CDR3aa: CSATPRDKGTGELFF; CDR3nt: TGCAGTGCCACGCCCCGGGACAAAGGGACCGGGGAGCTGTTTTTT
d_gene: TRBD1; len: 14; v_gene: TRBV6-4; abundance: -; j_gene: TRBJ1-1; CDR3aa: CASSVGQGSTEAFF; CDR3nt: TGTGCCAGCAGTGTCGGACAGGGATCCACTGAAGCTTTCTTT
d_gene: TRBD2; len: 16; v_gene: TRBV15; abundance: -; j_gene: TRBJ2-5; CDR3aa: CATSSEASGIKKTQYF; CDR3nt: TGTGCCACCAGCAGTGAAGCCAGCGGGATAAAAAAGACCCAGTACTTC
d_gene: -; len: 13; v_gene: TRBV7-9; abundance: -; j_gene: TRBJ2-7; CDR3aa: CASSLAIGYEQYF; CDR3nt: TGTGCCAGCAGCTTAGCGATTGGGTACGAGCAGTACTTC
d_gene: -; len: 15; v_gene: TRBV2; abundance: -; j_gene: TRBJ2-2; CDR3aa: CASKERQLNTGELFF; CDR3nt: TGTGCCAGCAAGGAGCGTCAGCTGAACACCGGGGAGCTGTTTTTT
d_gene: TRBD1; len: 12; v_gene: TRBV30; abundance: -; j_gene: TRBJ2-3; CDR3aa: CAWRTGLDTQYF; CDR3nt: TGTGCCTGGAGGACAGGGCTGGATACGCAGTATTTT
d_gene: TRBD2; len: 15; v_gene: TRBV5-1; abundance: -; j_gene: TRBJ2-1; CDR3aa: CASSLASGGTDEQFF; CDR3nt: TGCGCCAGCAGCCTAGCTAGCGGGGGGACGGATGAGCAGTTCTTC
d_gene: TRBD1; len: 16; v_gene: TRBV30; abundance: once; j_gene: TRBJ2-3; CDR3aa: CAWSDRTGASTDTQYF; CDR3nt: TGTGCCTGGAGTGACCGGACAGGGGCTAGCACAGATACGCAGTATTTT
d_gene: TRBD1; len: 14; v_gene: TRBV5-1; abundance: -; j_gene: TRBJ1-1; CDR3aa: CASRAGQEATEAFF; CDR3nt: TGCGCCAGCAGGGCGGGACAGGAGGCCACTGAAGCTTTCTTT
d_gene: -; len: 13; v_gene: TRBV20-1; abundance: -; j_gene: TRBJ1-2; CDR3aa: CSARDRPAGGYTF; CDR3nt: TGCAGTGCTAGAGATCGGCCGGCGGGTGGCTACACCTTC
d_gene: TRBD2; len: 17; v_gene: TRBV28; abundance: -; j_gene: TRBJ2-7; CDR3aa: CASSELIAGLHAGEQYF; CDR3nt: TGTGCCAGCAGTGAGCTAATAGCGGGACTCCATGCCGGAGAGCAGTACTTC
d_gene: TRBD2; len: 12; v_gene: TRBV20-1; abundance: -; j_gene: TRBJ2-5; CDR3aa: CSATRGEETQYF; CDR3nt: TGCAGTGCTACGCGGGGGGAAGAGACCCAGTACTTC
d_gene: TRBD1; len: 14; v_gene: TRBV28; abundance: -; j_gene: TRBJ1-2; CDR3aa: CASSLPGQVYGYTF; CDR3nt: TGTGCCAGCAGTCTCCCGGGACAGGTTTATGGCTACACCTTC
d_gene: -; len: 13; v_gene: TRBV20-1; abundance: -; j_gene: TRBJ1-1; CDR3aa: CSGVARGRTEAFF; CDR3nt: TGCAGTGGGGTCGCCAGGGGAAGGACTGAAGCTTTCTTT
d_gene: TRBD1; len: 13; v_gene: TRBV6-5; abundance: -; j_gene: TRBJ2-7; CDR3aa: CASRDRGNYEQYF; CDR3nt: TGTGCCAGCAGGGACAGGGGGAACTACGAGCAGTACTTC
d_gene: TRBD1; len: 17; v_gene: TRBV12-3/TRBV12-4; abundance: -; j_gene: TRBJ1-1; CDR3aa: CASRLRRQGVMNTEAFF; CDR3nt: TGTGCCAGCAGGTTAAGGCGGCAGGGGGTAATGAACACTGAAGCTTTCTTT
d_gene: -; len: 13; v_gene: TRBV12-3/TRBV12-4; abundance: -; j_gene: TRBJ2-5; CDR3aa: CASSLAGAETQYF; CDR3nt: TGTGCCAGCAGTTTAGCGGGGGCTGAGACCCAGTACTTC
d_gene: -; len: 11; v_gene: TRBV2; abundance: -; j_gene: TRBJ2-4; CDR3aa: CASDTKNIQYF; CDR3nt: TGTGCCAGCGATACAAAAAACATTCAGTACTTC
d_gene: -; len: 14; v_gene: TRBV18; abundance: -; j_gene: TRBJ2-7; CDR3aa: CASSPPGDSYEQYF; CDR3nt: TGTGCCAGCTCACCACCGGGGGATTCCTACGAGCAGTACTTC
d_gene: -; len: 15; v_gene: TRBV15; abundance: few; j_gene: TRBJ2-7; CDR3aa: CATSARQAGSYEQYF; CDR3nt: TGTGCCACCAGCGCAAGACAGGCGGGCTCCTACGAGCAGTACTTC
d_gene: -; len: 14; v_gene: TRBV6-2/TRBV6-3; abundance: -; j_gene: TRBJ2-3; CDR3aa: CASSYVGHTDTQYF; CDR3nt: TGTGCCAGCAGTTACGTCGGACACACAGATACGCAGTATTTT
d_gene: -; len: 15; v_gene: TRBV9; abundance: -; j_gene: TRBJ1-2; CDR3aa: CASSRGTLSGYGYTF; CDR3nt: TGTGCCAGCTCAAGGGGGACCCTTTCCGGCTATGGCTACACCTTC